The entry below gives a single T cell receptor (beta chain) sequence along with its context. This clone's antigen is unknown. Within one base of it there is no much larger clone, and no base qualities were kept. Sequences SGHTA (CDR1) and FQGNSA (CDR2) are obtained from the germline V gene. The CDR3 starts with the cysteine, ends with the phenylalanine, and has 15 residues. Kept here is only the CDR3 DNA, which spans 45 bases and is read in frame from base 1. V ends up 4 bases short and J 8 bases short, with an unmatched junction base count of 9. This entry belongs to a study of breast tumors, draining lymph nodes, adjacent tissues (dated by TCRdb to the mid-2010s). Turning to the overall study: TCR beta repertoires were compared across tumor, adjacent nontumor tissue and axillary lymph nodes obtained from breast cancer patients. The study aimed to assess the relationships and possible T-cell exchange between tumor, surrounding tissue and draining lymph node repertoires in human breast cancer.

What the authors observed across the whole study: Tumor T-cell repertoires showed less diversity than lymph node repertoires and more diversity than nontumor tissue repertoires, and tumor T-cell repertoires showed preferential V and J gene usage. The data were considered consistent with most tumor T cells being derived from the lymph node and subsequently expanding within tumor tissue. In luminal-like breast cancer, tumor and nontumor tissue repertoires resembled each other significantly more than in basal-like breast cancer. The study presented the conclusion that tumor T cells originate in lymph nodes as consistent with a hypothesis, not as something directly demonstrated.

Lymph node samples were obtained from the axillary draining lymph nodes of breast cancer patients. Sequenced using an Illumina HiSeq 2000. Multiplex PCR amplification was used to generate the TCR beta chain libraries. High-throughput sequencing was used to analyze the amplified TCR beta chain products. TCRdb handled the public reads itself, with Q25 trimming in fastp and clone calling in MiXCR, and kept productive beta chains. All rows with the same CDR3 protein become a single entry with the most common DNA and genes. This sample lists under 250,000 distinct CDR3 sequences; about 34% were detected once. The biggest ten clones account for more than 1.3% of the sample.

This receptor was obtained from a female donor with breast cancer. Some clones in this sample may be carry-over from other donors' samples. The sequence is built from TRBV7-2 and TRBJ2-3; 10 middle bases align to TRBD2. Sequences were obtained from axillary lymph node tissue. The CDR3 in this case is CASSSTSGRGSTQYF. The DNA reads TGTGCCAGCAGCTCGACAAGCGGGAGGGGGAGTACGCAGTATTTT.